This TCR beta chain was recovered during a study of shared clonotypes between healthy human individuals (TCRdb year 2020). In terms of the full investigation: A couple of women and three men aged 18 to 49 years were included in the cohort. For each donor, three plates each were used for CD4 naive and CD4 memory, two plates were used for CD8 naive, and one plate was used for CD8 memory. To estimate repertoire size and how much clonotypes are shared between individuals, the study performed deep sequencing of blood TCR repertoires from roughly five healthy adults. To increase sequencing depth and limit assay-specific biases, different laboratories used diverse techniques to prepare libraries and sequence TCR repertoires. Each donor's leukapheresis produced roughly between roughly 0.85 and 10 billion PBMCs. Study-wide findings and limitations: Higher generation probabilities were observed for clonotypes shared by all four sorted-subset donors than for non-shared clonotypes. Only blood was sampled, and tissue TCR repertoires likely differ from those in blood. Even with the large sequencing depth, rarefaction of the sorted-subset datasets indicated that sequencing was incomplete. Based on pairwise subsampling, the degree of clonotype sharing among donors was expected to be affected by sequencing depth. Across a handful of donors, 4.5% to 6.5% of naive CD4, roughly 3.4% of naive CD8, under 2.5% of memory CD4, and 0.4% of memory CD8 clonotypes were shared. The genetic and exposure-history diversity represented was limited by the small number of donors. Naive subsets generally had larger estimated clonotype richness than memory subsets.

Healthy HIV-negative adults with no recently reported acute infections or vaccinations were included as donors. Every donor was a Caucasian adult living in Nashville, Tennessee, USA. CD4+ T cells were enriched by magnetic negative selection; naive cells were then positively selected on CD45RA, and the negative fraction formed the memory subset. Blood was collected by leukapheresis, and PBMCs were isolated by Ficoll-Histopaque density gradient centrifugation and then cryopreserved in liquid nitrogen vapor phase. Purity and quantity of every magnetically sorted T cell population were checked by analytical flow cytometry. From each sorted fraction, genomic DNA was isolated and quantified by UV absorbance on a Nanodrop 2000c. Including the terminal cysteine and phenylalanine, the CDR3 comprises 15 residues. Here the CDR3 DNA is all that survives: 45 bases in frame from base 1. CDR1 SNHLY and CDR2 FYNNEI are derived from the germline V gene. The germline V end is reduced by 7 bases and the J end by 5 bases; junction bases left unmatched: 10.

Using the deep immunoSEQ assay, multiplex PCR amplified TCR CDR3 regions from genomic DNA. For each cell subset, the extracted genomic DNA was distributed evenly across all wells of several immunoSEQ 96-well plates, and each plate served as one replicate. For sorted subsets, each replicate PCR was loaded with roughly 190 ng genomic DNA, equivalent to 30,000 to 35,000 T cell genomes. Purified libraries were measured with a Qubit 3.0 fluorometer, size-checked on a Bioanalyzer 2100, and measured again with the KAPA Library Quantification kit. Every immunoSEQ 96-well plate was sequenced on a dedicated single-read 150-cycle Illumina NextSeq 550 flow cell. In the paper's pipeline: The immunoSEQ output contained only junctional sequences without quality scores, so filtering could not match that applied to full-length reads. Sequences were annotated with PyIR, a Python wrapper for IgBLAST v1.9, and V/J genes and CDR3 were assigned using IMGT germline references. Any read was removed if the V/J assignment was weak (E-value above 1e-6), the CDR3 was missing, or the read contained stop codons, out-of-frame junctions, or ambiguous translated residues. A V3J clonotype was defined by an identical inferred V gene, J gene, and CDR3 amino acid sequence. Percentage overlap between repertoires was computed as shared unique clonotypes divided by the size of the smaller repertoire. Repertoire richness was assessed with RTK rarefaction, the Chao1 estimator, and Recon v2.1 estimates of unobserved clonotypes. OLGA was used to compute generation probabilities for all TCRbeta clonotypes that the gDNA method yielded from several donors. TCRdb retrieved this table from immuneACCESS and kept in-frame rearrangements only. Not all clones are present; in checked studies, unresolved V genes account for under half, and no reason is known for the remainder. Clone size and the V and J calls come from that table; the DNA yielded D and trimming. Within this sample are over a million clones, with 70% to 80% of them counted one time only. Clones ranked in the top ten supply over 1.3% of the sample.

In regard to this clone: Which antigen it targets is not known. No clone much larger than this one lies a single base away; base qualities are absent.

The sequenced sample was memory CD4+ T cells sorted from blood. The sample's cell subset or site label, decoded: CD45RA-negative fraction. This receptor chain uses TRBV2 and TRBJ1-4, with 7 bases in between that match TRBD1. The clonotype was recovered from a young man in good health. CDR3 protein: CASKTDQGGNEKLFF. DNA sequence: TGTGCCAGCAAGACGGACCAGGGGGGGAATGAAAAACTGTTTTTT.